This T cell receptor beta chain was found in a study of shared clonotypes between healthy human individuals (dated by TCRdb to about 2020). Broadly, across the study: The cohort included three men and a couple of women between 18 and 49 years of age. For each donor, three plates each were used for CD4 naive and CD4 memory, two plates were used for CD8 naive, and one plate was used for CD8 memory. The study deeply sequenced blood TCR repertoires of roughly five healthy adults to estimate repertoire size and the extent of clonotype sharing between individuals. To increase sequencing depth and limit assay-specific biases, TCR repertoire library preparation and sequencing were carried out by different laboratories using diverse techniques. Per donor, leukapheresis produced somewhere between about 0.9 and 9.5 billion PBMCs. Overall study results and their limits: Incomplete sequencing was indicated by rarefaction of sorted-subset datasets, despite the large sequencing depth. The small number of donors limited the genetic and exposure-history diversity represented. Sampling was limited to blood, and TCR repertoires in tissue likely differ from TCR repertoires in blood. Pairwise subsampling led to the expectation that sequencing depth would affect the degree of clonotype sharing among donors. Compared with non-shared clonotypes, clonotypes shared by all four sorted-subset donors had higher generation probabilities. Larger estimated clonotype richness was generally found for naive subsets than for memory subsets. Across a handful of donors, approximately 4.9% of naive CD4, approximately 3.5% of naive CD8, about 2.3% of memory CD4, and approximately 0.4% of memory CD8 clonotypes were shared.

The donors were healthy, HIV-negative adults with no recently reported acute infections or vaccinations. Every donor was a Caucasian adult residing in Nashville, Tennessee, USA. CD4+ T cells were enriched by magnetic negative selection, after which naive cells were positively selected on CD45RA and the negative fraction was taken as the memory subset. Blood was collected by leukapheresis, and PBMCs were isolated by Ficoll-Histopaque density gradient centrifugation and then cryopreserved in liquid nitrogen vapor phase. Analytical flow cytometry was used to check the purity and quantity of every magnetically sorted T cell population. Each sorted fraction had its genomic DNA isolated and then quantified by UV absorbance on a Nanodrop 2000c. The germline V gene (reference sequence) specifies LNHDA as CDR1 and SQIVND as CDR2. The junction carries 15 bases between V and J, which are trimmed by 4 bases and 1 base respectively. The cysteine opens and the phenylalanine closes a CDR3 of 16 amino acids. Of all the DNA, just the CDR3 is kept, 48 bases in frame from base 1.

Using the deep immunoSEQ assay, TCR CDR3 regions were amplified from genomic DNA by multiplex PCR. Extracted genomic DNA from each cell subset was distributed evenly across all wells of several immunoSEQ 96-well plates, and each plate was treated as a replicate. Each replicate PCR for sorted subsets received 150 to 250 ng genomic DNA, equal to roughly 30,000 T cell genomes. The purified libraries were quantified using a Qubit 3.0 fluorometer, sized with a Bioanalyzer 2100, and then quantified again using the KAPA Library Quantification kit. Every immunoSEQ 96-well plate was sequenced on a dedicated single-read 150-cycle Illumina NextSeq 550 flow cell. On the authors' methods: Because only junctional sequences without quality scores were contained in the immunoSEQ output, filtering matching that applied to full-length reads could not be performed. Sequences were annotated with PyIR, a Python wrapper for IgBLAST v1.9, and V/J genes and CDR3 were assigned using IMGT germline references. Reads were filtered out if the reads had weak V/J assignments (E-value above 1e-6), no CDR3, stop codons, out-of-frame junctions, or ambiguous translated residues. A V3J clonotype was defined by an identical inferred V gene, J gene, and CDR3 amino acid sequence. To compute the percentage overlap between repertoires, the number of shared unique clonotypes was divided by the size of the smaller repertoire. Richness of each repertoire was evaluated using RTK rarefaction, the Chao1 estimator, and Recon v2.1 estimates of unobserved clonotypes. For all TCRbeta clonotypes obtained by the gDNA method from several donors, generation probabilities were computed with OLGA. TCRdb mirrors the immuneACCESS table, restricted to in-frame sequences. Some clones are absent from its copies; in checked studies, under half trace to an unresolved V gene, and the reason for the others is unknown. V, J and clone size are those of that table, while D and trimming were read from the DNA. Here the sample has hundreds of thousands of clones; about 74% occur a single time. Of the sample, 1.5% to 2% is held by the ten largest clones.

This clone appeared a single time. No antigen is known for it. Base qualities are not recorded, but no much larger clone differs from it by a single base. Material for sequencing was memory CD4+ T cells sorted from blood. The sample's cell subset or site label, in plain terms: CD45RA-negative fraction. The source is a woman in her twenties or thirties in good health. The receptor chain draws on TRBV19 and TRBJ2-3; D gene: possibly TRBD1, on 5 matching bases. The DNA sequence follows: TGTGCCAGTAGTAGCCCCGGGCTAGGGGGCACAGATACGCAGTATTTT. Translated, this gives CASSSPGLGGTDTQYF.